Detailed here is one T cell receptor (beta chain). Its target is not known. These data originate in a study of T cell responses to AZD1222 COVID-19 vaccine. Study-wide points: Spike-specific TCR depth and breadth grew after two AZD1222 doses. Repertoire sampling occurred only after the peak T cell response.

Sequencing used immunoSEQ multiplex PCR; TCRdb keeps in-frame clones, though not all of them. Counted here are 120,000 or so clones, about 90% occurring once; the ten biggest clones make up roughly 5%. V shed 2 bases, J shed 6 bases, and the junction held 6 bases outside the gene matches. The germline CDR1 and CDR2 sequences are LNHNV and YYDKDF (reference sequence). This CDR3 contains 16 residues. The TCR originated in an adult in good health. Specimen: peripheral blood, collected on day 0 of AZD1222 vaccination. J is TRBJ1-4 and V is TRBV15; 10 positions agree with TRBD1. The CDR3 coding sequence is TGTGCCACCAGCAGACCCCCAGGACAGGGGGATGAAAAACTGTTTTTT. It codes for CATSRPPGQGDEKLFF.